This TCR beta chain was observed in a study of shared clonotypes between healthy human individuals. Method: immunoSEQ multiplex PCR; TCRdb's copy keeps in-frame clones and lacks some. The sample lists roughly 2,000,000 clones; 93% were seen once. The CDR3 is 15 amino acids. With V trimmed by 5 bases and J by 7 bases, 11 bases remained unmatched. Germline V gives CDR1 SGHNT, CDR2 YENEEA. CD45RO-negative CD8 cells positively selected for CCR7 made up the naive population, which excluded terminally differentiated effector memory CD45RA+ cells. Sequenced input: naive CD8+ T cells from PBMCs. The chain links TRBV11-3 to TRBJ2-1; TRBD2 matches 7 bases. The TCR comes from a man aged 18 to 29 in good health. Some clones in this sample may be carry-over from other donors' samples. CDR3 DNA sequence: TGTGCCAGCAGCCCCGGGGAGGGGTGGTTGAATGAGCAGTTCTTC. Translation: CASSPGEGWLNEQFF.